A single sample gave rise to the 9 T cell receptor beta chains below, sequenced in a study of cytomegalovirus exposure and HLA in healthy donors. 13 Jbeta primers and 60 Vbeta primers were used for the PCR. The repertoire was sequenced with immunoSEQ multiplex PCR; TCRdb's copy has only in-frame clones and lacks some. The data include approximately 50,000 clones; the top ten clones carry about 2.5%. Sequenced input: PBMCs. These receptors were taken from a female donor in good health and CMV-seronegative.

V and J are TRBV14 and TRBJ1-2, with TRBD1 matching over 8 bases. Unmatched junction bases numbered 3, after V lost 6 bases and J lost 3 bases. Germline V gene sequence: CDR1 SGHDN, CDR2 FVKESK. This CDR3 has 13 amino acids. CDR3 residues: CASRLQGDYGYTF. The CDR3 region has the DNA TGTGCCAGCAGGCTACAGGGGGACTATGGCTACACCTTC.

The chain is built from TRBV18 and TRBJ1-3; no clear D. CDR3 length equals 16 residues. Trimming shortened V by 1 base and J by 2 bases, and 12 bases separated the two germline ends. Germline V gene lookup returns CDR1 KGHSH and CDR2 LQKENI. The CDR3 reads CASSPLEVDAGNTIYF. CDR3 DNA: TGTGCCAGCTCACCACTCGAGGTAGATGCTGGAAACACCATATATTTT.

The V gene is TRBV29-1, the J gene TRBJ2-1; D gene uncertain. The CDR3 is 14 amino acids. Germline V gene data show CDR1 as SQVTM and CDR2 as ANQGSEA. Trimming removed 6 bases from V and 6 bases from J, with 18 bases in between. This CDR3 is CSVVSRLDVNEQFF. In DNA, the CDR3 is TGCAGCGTGGTAAGTCGGCTAGATGTCAATGAGCAGTTCTTC.

The rearrangement links TRBV14 to TRBJ2-5; D unclear. From germline, CDR1 is SGHDN and CDR2 FVKESK. The CDR3 is made up of 11 amino acids. V lost 3 bases to trimming and J lost 4 bases, with 3 bases between them. CDR3 sequence reads: CASSQRETQYF. The DNA for the CDR3 is TGTGCCAGCAGCCAGCGAGAGACCCAGTACTTC. Full variable domain (rest looked up from reference TRBV14 and TRBJ2-5): EAGVTQFPSHSVIEKGQTVTLRCDPISGHDNLYWYRRVMGKEIKFLLHFVKESKQDESGMPNNRFLAERTGGTYSTLKVQPAELEDSGVYFCASSQRETQYFGPGTRLLVL.

The J gene is TRBJ1-2, the V gene TRBV6-5; a weak D match, TRBD1 (5 bases). Germline CDR1 is MNHEY and CDR2 is SVGAGI. V lost 6 bases and J lost 4, with 18 bases in between. This CDR3 spans 15 amino acids. As DNA, the CDR3 is TGTGCCAGCAGAACCGGGGGGTCCCAGCTCTATGGCTACACCTTC. Its translation is CASRTGGSQLYGYTF.

The J gene is TRBJ2-7, the V gene TRBV5-1; 8 nucleotides line up with TRBD1. The V and J ends lost 0 bases and 9 bases, in that order; junction bases with no gene match: 5. The germline V gene encodes CDR1 SGHRS and CDR2 YFSETQ. The CDR3 contains 13 residues. CDR3 sequence reads: CASSLGTGIGQYF. CDR3 DNA: TGCGCCAGCAGCTTGGGGACAGGGATCGGGCAGTACTTC.

As regards this clone: This same CDR3 is encoded by further DNA sequences in the sample. The genes are TRBV19 and TRBJ1-3; D is undetermined. This CDR3 region has 14 residues. V was pared by 3 bases and J by 0 bases, with 6 bases between. Looked up from germline, CDR1 is LNHDA and CDR2 is SQIVND (reference sequence). The CDR3 DNA reads TGTGCCAGTAGTATCCGGGGCTCTGGAAACACCATATATTTT. Protein: CASSIRGSGNTIYF.

The chain recombines TRBV5-1 with TRBJ1-1, with D unclear. The CDR3 sequence is 11 residues long. Germline lookup yields CDR1 SGHRS and CDR2 YFSETQ. The germline V and J ends were trimmed by 3 bases and 2 bases, with 2 bases remaining between them. The CDR3 nucleotides are TGCGCCAGCAGCTCTAACACTGAAGCTTTCTTT. Protein product: CASSSNTEAFF.

V is TRBV5-1 and J is TRBJ1-1; tentative D call: TRBD1 (6 bases). Germline V gives CDR1 SGHRS, CDR2 YFSETQ. Trimming shortened V by 4 bases and J by 4 bases, and 23 bases separated the two germline ends. The CDR3 length is 17 residues. Written as DNA, the CDR3 is TGCGCCAGCAGCCGGTATTCTTTTTCACAGGGTTCCACTGAAGCTTTCTTT. The encoded protein is CASSRYSFSQGSTEAFF. Filled out from reference TRBV5-1 and TRBJ1-1, the complete variable domain reads KAGVTQTPRYLIKTRGQQVTLSCSPISGHRSVSWYQQTPGQGLQFLFEYFSETQRNKGNFPGRFSGRQFSNSRSEMNVSTLELGDSALYLCASSRYSFSQGSTEAFFGQGTRLTVV.